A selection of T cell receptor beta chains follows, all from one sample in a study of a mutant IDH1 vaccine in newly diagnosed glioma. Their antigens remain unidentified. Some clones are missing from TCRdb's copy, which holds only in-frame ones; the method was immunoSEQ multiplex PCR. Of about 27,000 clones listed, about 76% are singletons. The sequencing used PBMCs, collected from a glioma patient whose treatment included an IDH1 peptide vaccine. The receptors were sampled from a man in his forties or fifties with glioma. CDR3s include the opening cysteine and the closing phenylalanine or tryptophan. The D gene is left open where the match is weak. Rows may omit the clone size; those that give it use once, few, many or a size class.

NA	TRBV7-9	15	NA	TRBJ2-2	CASSLRRGESGELFF	TGTGCCAGCAGCTTAAGACGCGGGGAATCCGGGGAGCTGTTTTTT
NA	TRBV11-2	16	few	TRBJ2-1	CASSWQRTFSYNEQFF	TGTGCCAGCAGCTGGCAGAGGACTTTCTCCTACAATGAGCAGTTCTTC
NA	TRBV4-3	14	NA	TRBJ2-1	CASSQESGRNEQFF	TGCGCCAGCAGCCAAGAGTCGGGGAGGAATGAGCAGTTCTTC
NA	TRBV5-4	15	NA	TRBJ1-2	CASSPLGAANYGYTF	TGTGCCAGCAGCCCCCTAGGGGCAGCTAACTATGGCTACACCTTC
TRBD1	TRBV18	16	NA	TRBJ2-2	CASSPGTGRSTGELFF	TGTGCCAGCTCACCCGGGACAGGGAGAAGCACCGGGGAGCTGTTTTTT
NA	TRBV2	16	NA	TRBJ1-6	CASSEESGSYNSPLHF	TGTGCCAGCAGTGAAGAAAGCGGCTCCTATAATTCACCCCTCCACTTT
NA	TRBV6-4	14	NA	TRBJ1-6	CASSEGGRRSPLHF	TGTGCCAGCAGTGAGGGGGGGCGCAGGTCACCCCTCCACTTT
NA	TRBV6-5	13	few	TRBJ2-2	CASTQLGPGELFF	TGTGCCAGCACCCAGCTGGGCCCCGGGGAGCTGTTTTTT
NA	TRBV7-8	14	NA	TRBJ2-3	CASSLEGGTDTQYF	TGTGCCAGCAGCTTAGAGGGTGGCACAGATACGCAGTATTTT
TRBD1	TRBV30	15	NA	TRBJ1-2	CAWSVSRGFGYGYTF	TGTGCCTGGAGTGTAAGCAGGGGGTTTGGCTATGGCTACACCTTC
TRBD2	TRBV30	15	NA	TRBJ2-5	CAWSAGAGRVRDQYF	TGTGCCTGGAGTGCTGGAGCGGGGAGGGTAAGGGACCAGTACTTC
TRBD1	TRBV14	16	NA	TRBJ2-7	CASSPLGGTGVYEQYF	TGTGCCAGCAGCCCTTTGGGGGGGACAGGGGTCTACGAGCAGTACTTC
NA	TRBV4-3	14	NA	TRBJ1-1	CASSQAGRYTEAFF	TGCGCCAGCAGCCAAGCCGGCAGGTACACTGAAGCTTTCTTT
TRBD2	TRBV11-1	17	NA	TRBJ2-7	CASSSLAGAVRTYEQYF	TGTGCCAGCAGCTCCTTAGCGGGAGCAGTCAGAACCTACGAGCAGTACTTC
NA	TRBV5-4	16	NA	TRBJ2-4	CASSQGGVVAKNIQYF	TGTGCCAGCAGCCAGGGGGGGGTGGTGGCCAAAAACATTCAGTACTTC
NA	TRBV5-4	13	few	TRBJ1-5	CASSLGSDQPQHF	TGTGCCAGCAGCTTGGGATCGGATCAGCCCCAGCATTTT
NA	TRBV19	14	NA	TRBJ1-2	CASSGNTPLGGYTF	TGTGCCAGTAGTGGGAACACCCCATTGGGGGGCTACACCTTC
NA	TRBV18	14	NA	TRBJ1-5	CASSPQGSVEPQHF	TGTGCCAGCTCACCACAAGGTAGTGTAGAGCCCCAGCATTTT
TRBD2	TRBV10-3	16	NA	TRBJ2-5	CAISVGTRRGQETQYF	TGTGCCATCAGTGTAGGGACTAGGCGGGGCCAAGAGACCCAGTACTTC
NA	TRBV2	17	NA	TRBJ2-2	CASSTSDRGLRTGELFF	NA
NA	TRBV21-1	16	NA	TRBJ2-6	CASSKFLSSGANVLTF	TGTGCCAGCAGCAAATTCCTCAGCTCTGGGGCCAACGTCCTGACTTTC
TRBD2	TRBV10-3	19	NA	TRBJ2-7	CAISGLGGATSGFRNEQYF	TGTGCCATCAGTGGATTAGGAGGGGCGACTAGCGGGTTCAGGAACGAGCAGTACTTC
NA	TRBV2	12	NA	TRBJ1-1	CASSEGGVMAFF	TGTGCCAGCAGTGAAGGGGGGGTTATGGCTTTCTTT
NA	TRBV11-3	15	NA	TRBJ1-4	CASSLAQGTNEKLFF	TGTGCCAGCAGCTTAGCACAGGGAACTAATGAAAAACTGTTTTTT
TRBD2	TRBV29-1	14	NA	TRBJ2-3	CSVVSGGGTDTQYF	TGCAGCGTTGTCTCGGGAGGGGGCACAGATACGCAGTATTTT
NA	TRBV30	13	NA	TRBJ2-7	CAWSVLGPYEQYF	TGTGCCTGGAGTGTACTAGGGCCTTACGAGCAGTACTTC
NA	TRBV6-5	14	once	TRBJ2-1	CASTSRIRYNEQFF	TGTGCCAGCACCAGCAGAATTAGGTACAATGAGCAGTTCTTC